One TCR beta chain is described in this entry. The antigen it recognizes is unknown. It has no much larger one-base neighbor in the sample; base qualities were not kept. The cohort comprised around 700 healthy bone marrow donors. At the time of sampling, all cohort members were nominally healthy, though unrecorded immune exposures were likely present. The donor was CMV seronegative and was included in the group of 352 seronegative cohort members. Every donor gave a peripheral blood sample, and the peripheral blood mononuclear cells from that sample were used for TCR beta sequencing. Genomic DNA was extracted from the blood cell samples with the Qiagen DNeasy Blood Extraction Kit. This record comes from a study of cytomegalovirus exposure and HLA in healthy donors (dated by TCRdb to about 2017). In the study overall: An earlier analysis of roughly 570 of the donors reported about 280 Gb of sequence data and 117 million unique TCR beta sequences obtained from roughly 170 million T cells. A later analysis re-analyzed previously published TCR beta repertoires from 650 to 800 donors and added high-resolution HLA genotyping to study TCR occurrence patterns. To predict cytomegalovirus infection status, the study brought together high-throughput TCR immunosequencing, statistical association of individual TCRs with disease status, and machine learning. Roughly 300 gigabases of sequencing data and 80 million or so unique TCR sequences were included in an early release covering about 700 HLA-typed donors. Genome-wide SNP genotypes for about 60% of the 666 donors were used in a later genetic analysis, which treated that subset as a discovery cohort. Besides the first cohort of around 700 subjects, a separate validation cohort made up of 120 different subjects was used. Every repertoire in the discovery cohort had been generated on one and the same sequencing platform. In the later analysis, no new phenotypic data were used to find candidate immune exposures; instead, reliance was placed on TCR beta sequences and their occurrence across donors. On average, roughly 250,000 unique TCR beta nucleotide sequences were sequenced per donor among 350 to 400 genotyped donors of the cohort, with roughly 18% of those sequences being non-productive. Several DR-DQ haplotypes were handled as single units for association and clustering because linkage in the cohort was strong. The number of donors typed differed by locus, with about 629-640 for A, B, C, DRB1 and DQB1, about 500 for DQA1, 600 to 610 for DPA1, and some 450 for DPB1. An earlier analysis of 587 of the donors used high-throughput TCR beta sequencing to judge whether each TCR beta V gene segment behaved as functional or pseudogenic. The T cell repertoires of under 750 subjects were profiled by immunosequencing and related to cytomegalovirus serostatus. Donor age, sex, ethnicity and CMV serostatus were compiled together with the repertoire data. HLA typing covered class I and class II loci at four-digit resolution. Of the 300 to 500 genotyped donors, 70% to 90% were placed in the genetic ancestry cluster associated with self-reported Caucasian donors. The aim of the study was to test whether cataloging public T cell receptors could identify signatures of past pathogen exposure. General study outcomes and caveats: Compared with the 666-donor mean, donors in an Asian-associated ancestry cluster had fewer N-insertions in productive TCRs, according to a later genetic analysis. Linkage disequilibrium might explain the correlated functional status among segregating V segments, but an unknown experimental factor could not be ruled out. Specific HLA alleles were associated with some 15,000 TCR beta sequences at a false discovery rate of 0.05 in a later analysis. In a later analysis, the rate of TCR association differed among HLA loci, with DRB1 alleles having the most associated TCRs and HLA-C alleles having the fewest. While some public TCRs were present in many individuals, most TCR sequences turned up only very rarely across donors. A group of highly shared sequence variants was considered likely to be a technical artifact of the sequencing pipeline. HLA typing was unavailable for some donors at each locus, so association tests used only the typed subset. According to a later analysis, parvovirus B19, influenza, CMV and Epstein-Barr virus appeared linked to several top co-occurrence clusters. A few of the identified cytomegalovirus-associated TCR beta chains were confirmed in vitro to be specific for cytomegalovirus antigens. When HLA alleles, especially DR and DQ, strongly co-occurred, attributing TCR associations to individual alleles was difficult. In both the original and validation cohorts, the classifier was reported to diagnose cytomegalovirus status with high specificity and sensitivity. Only TCR beta chains were sequenced in this cohort, and the absence of alpha or paired-chain data limited detectable features. Compared with equally common non-associated chains, HLA-associated TCR beta chains in a later analysis were more clonally expanded and had lower generation probabilities. A further reported finding was that TCR beta sequences accurately predicted the HLA-A and HLA-B alleles for most subjects in the first cohort. The presence/absence analyses assumed that sequencing depth was roughly uniform across donors, and that assumption may not be true. Most CMV-associated TCR beta chains appeared to be HLA-restricted in a later analysis, and the HLA associations seemed to be driven largely by CMV exposure. Roughly 15 rarely observed V segments, including chromosome 9 orphons, were excluded from the earlier analysis of about 500 of the donors because counts were too low. V-gene and J-gene trimming of TCR beta chains was associated with a missense DCLRE1C variant in a later genetic analysis, and the association was replicated in an independent cohort. It was suggested by the authors that the approach could potentially be generalized to other disease states and immunological phenotypes. An earlier analysis of approximately 500 of the donors showed that most TCR beta V segments appeared in productive rearrangements either about 87% or about 30% of the time, which broadly matched IMGT annotations. A total of 150 to 200 TCR beta chains were listed by the study as associated with cytomegalovirus. Because the 87-base-pair reads could not distinguish some IMGT-functional V segments, including TRBV6-2 and TRBV6-3, those segments were excluded. CMV serostatus was the only immune exposure information available for the cohort.

Trimmed from V: 1 base; trimmed from J: 1 base; junction bases lacking a gene match: 2. The germline V gene encodes CDR1 PRHDT and CDR2 FYEKMQ (reference sequence). The CDR3, from cysteine to phenylalanine, totals 16 residues. Only CDR3 DNA is held: 48 bases, read in frame from base 1. Receptor amplification or capture employed the immunoSEQ multiplex PCR assay. For the multiplex PCR, a mixture combining 60 forward primers for TCR Vbeta segments and 13 reverse primers for TCR Jbeta segments was used. The CDR3 region of rearranged TCR beta genes was amplified from genomic DNA with a multiplex PCR assay. On the Illumina HiSeq System, the amplified TCR beta libraries were sequenced as 87-base-pair reads. From the authors' description of their analysis: A later analysis tallied 70 million to 100 million unique TCR beta chains across the 666 repertoires, and 10 million to 11 million of those chains were shared by two or more donors. Raw reads were error-corrected and collapsed into unique sequences with a nearest-neighbor algorithm that merged closely related sequences to remove PCR and sequencing errors. CDR3 sequences were aligned to IMGT reference sequences to assign V, D and J gene segments. For a sequence to be retained, at least a six-nucleotide match to both a V gene segment and a J gene segment was required. Rearrangements were classified as productive when the CDR3 lacked stop codons and remained in frame with V and J, and all other rearrangements were classified as non-productive. CDR3 was defined according to IMGT convention as the region running from the second conserved V-encoded cysteine to the conserved J-encoded phenylalanine. In an earlier analysis of around 540 of the donors, sequences lacking an unambiguous match to a single V gene segment were excluded. In an earlier analysis of a few hundred of the donors, V segments were called functional above 56.7% productive rearrangements and were called segregating when the between-donor standard deviation exceeded 5%. A statistical classification framework was developed to diagnose cytomegalovirus status using the catalog of TCR beta chain sequences. In a later analysis, V and J genes were assigned by comparing TCR nucleotide sequences against IMGT/GENE-DB human TR gene sequences. Using the TCRdist pipeline, a later analysis assigned CDR3 sequences along with most-parsimonious VDJ recombination scenarios. In a later analysis, each TCR beta chain was defined by its CDR3 amino acid sequence together with its V-gene family, and reads without a unique V-gene family were excluded. In a later analysis, nearly 600 highly shared, low-generation-probability nucleotide sequences were removed to address suspected cross-contamination and a sequencing artifact. A later analysis calculated a clonal expansion index for each public chain from normalized within-repertoire ranks of inferred template counts. A later analysis computed generation probabilities with a VDJ recombination model fitted to out-of-frame rearrangements, and checked the results against IGoR. In a later analysis, hypergeometric tests were used to score TCR-TCR, TCR-HLA and TCR-CMV co-occurrence, with a repertoire-size bias correction applied to TCR pairs. A later analysis estimated false discovery rates by permuting HLA or CMV assignments 20 times. A later analysis grouped co-occurring TCRs with DBSCAN, adding TCRdist sequence similarity when clustering within HLA-allele-positive subsets. Repertoires with fewer than 30,000 or more than 120,000 public chains were left out of co-occurrence clustering, as were five repertoires with anomalous nucleotide sharing. The table was pulled from immuneACCESS by TCRdb, which kept in-frame rearrangements only. Such tables lose some clones; where checked, under half of the loss comes from unresolved V genes, and the rest has no known cause. Clonal size and the V and J genes are those of that table, whereas D and trimming came from the DNA. Counted in this sample were some 77,000 clones; over 70% of them appeared once. 7.2% of the sample goes to the ten largest clones.

Sequenced: PBMCs. This clonotype was sampled from a woman in her 40s in good health and CMV-seronegative. The chain links TRBV13 with TRBJ2-2; 8 central bases correspond to TRBD1. At the DNA level, the sequence is TGTGCCAGCAGCTTAGAACAGGGGGTGAACACCGGGGAGCTGTTTTTT. Its product reads: CASSLEQGVNTGELFF.